This T cell receptor beta chain was recovered during a study of cytomegalovirus exposure and HLA in healthy donors. V trimming: 5 bases; J trimming: 5 bases; junction bases outside the gene matches: 6. The germline CDR1 and CDR2 sequences are MNHEY and SVGAGI. This CDR3 region has 14 residues. 13 Jbeta primers and 60 Vbeta primers were used for the PCR. Libraries were prepared by immunoSEQ multiplex PCR; TCRdb keeps only in-frame clonotypes and omits some of them. Recorded for this sample: about 77,000 clones. This sequence originates from a man in his fifties in good health and CMV-seropositive. Sequenced sample: PBMCs. The chain is built from TRBV6-5 and TRBJ1-2, with 9 bases that match TRBD1. The CDR3 nucleotides are TGTGCCAGCAGTGCCCCGGGACAGGGTTATGGCTACACCTTC. Amino acids: CASSAPGQGYGYTF.